Below are 31 T cell receptor beta chains sequenced from a single sample in a study of cytomegalovirus exposure and HLA in healthy donors. TCRdb keeps only in-frame clones here, not all; method: immunoSEQ multiplex PCR. The table shows some 200,000 clones, with roughly four fifths occurring only once. Sequenced sample: PBMCs. The receptors stem from a young woman in good health and CMV-seropositive.

The chain has TRBV4-2 and TRBJ2-7, with D tentatively TRBD2 (5 bases). CDR1 and CDR2 (germline): LGHNA, YNFKEQ. V was pared by 1 base and J by 0 bases, with 19 bases between. CDR3 size: 18 residues. The chain's CDR3 is CASSQALPAGGASYEQYF. CDR3 nucleotide sequence: TGTGCCAGCAGCCAAGCGTTACCCGCGGGCGGTGCCTCCTACGAGCAGTACTTC.

In the case of this clone: At one of its ends the junction is not consistent with the germline gene, which may arise from a read error. The genes are TRBV7-9 and TRBJ1-5; 12 bases match TRBD1. This CDR3 is 18 amino acids long. Germline V lookup: CDR1 SEHNR, CDR2 FQNEAQ (reference sequence). The CDR3 sequence: CASSPSPMGTGGNQPQHF. The CDR3, as DNA: TGTGCCAGCAGCCCCAGCCCGATGGGGACAGGGGGCAACCAGCCCCAGCATTTT.

The chain links TRBV7-9 to TRBJ1-3; D is unresolved. The CDR3 is 12 amino acids. The ends were cut back, 4 bases at V and 6 bases at J, with 7 bases in the middle. Germline V CDR1 and CDR2: SEHNR, FQNEAQ (reference sequence). CDR3 amino acids: CASSWEKNTIYF. CDR3 DNA sequence: TGTGCCAGCAGCTGGGAGAAAAACACCATATATTTT.

V and J are TRBV5-1 and TRBJ2-3, with TRBD2 as a possible D gene (5 bases). This CDR3 comprises 16 residues. Trimming pared 0 bases from V and 0 bases from J, leaving 11 bases between. In germline, CDR1 is SGHRS, CDR2 YFSETQ. This CDR3 is CASSLAPAASTDTQYF. As DNA, the CDR3 is TGCGCCAGCAGCTTGGCTCCAGCGGCTAGCACAGATACGCAGTATTTT.

J is TRBJ2-1 and V is TRBV28; 9 nucleotides align to TRBD2. V gave up 10 bases and J gave up 3 bases; unmatched junction bases: 7. This CDR3 has 14 amino acids. Germline V CDR1 and CDR2: MDHEN, SYDVKM. CDR3 sequence (DNA): TGTGCCACCCAAAGACTAGCGGTCTACAATGAGCAGTTCTTC. This translates into CATQRLAVYNEQFF.

The V call is TRBV14, the J call TRBJ1-1, with D uncertain. Per the germline V gene, CDR1 is SGHDN and CDR2 is FVKESK. This CDR3 is 13 amino acids long. The V end was cut by 0 bases, the J end by 3 bases, with 5 bases between. CDR3 residues: CASSQDSYTEAFF. CDR3 nucleotide sequence: TGTGCCAGCAGCCAAGACTCGTACACTGAAGCTTTCTTT.

The chain combines TRBV10-3 with TRBJ2-7; D might be TRBD1 (5 bases). V lost 8 bases, J lost 0 bases, and 11 bases lay in between. The CDR3 runs to 13 residues. From germline, CDR1 is ENHRY and CDR2 SYGVKD. CDR3 in amino acids: CAIGDSLSYEQYF. For the CDR3, the DNA is TGTGCCATCGGCGACAGCCTCTCCTACGAGCAGTACTTC.

This rearrangement joins TRBV7-9 to TRBJ2-1; 10 bases are a match to TRBD2. This CDR3 is built from 14 residues. Per germline, CDR1 SEHNR and CDR2 FQNEAQ (reference sequence). With V trimmed by 5 bases and J by 9 bases, 7 bases remained unmatched. The CDR3 loop is CASSQAGGRSEQFF. Here the CDR3 DNA reads TGTGCCAGCAGCCAAGCGGGGGGGCGGAGTGAGCAGTTCTTC.

This clone was seen a few times. This chain joins TRBV19 and TRBJ1-5; 7 nucleotides match TRBD1. The CDR3 covers 14 residues. Germline CDR1 is LNHDA and CDR2 is SQIVND (reference sequence). J lost 5 bases, V lost 2 bases, and 3 bases had no gene match. CDR3 nucleotide sequence: TGTGCCAGTAGTATACTGACAGGGTATCAGCCCCAGCATTTT. Its protein is CASSILTGYQPQHF.

This clone was detected only a few times. The gene calls are TRBV19 and TRBJ1-2; the match to TRBD1 covers 7 bases. Looked up from germline, CDR1 is LNHDA and CDR2 is SQIVND (reference sequence). The V gene end was trimmed by 6 bases and the J gene end by 5 bases; junction bases not matched to a gene: 3. The CDR3 contains 12 residues. The CDR3 DNA is TGTGCCAGTAGGCTGACAGGGTATGGCTACACCTTC. It yields the protein CASRLTGYGYTF.

V gene TRBV13 combines with J gene TRBJ1-1; 8 nucleotides match TRBD1. V shed 0 bases and J 4 bases; nucleotides not matched to a gene: 4. In germline, CDR1 is PRHDT, CDR2 FYEKMQ (reference sequence). The CDR3 loop spans 15 amino acids. The CDR3 here is CASSLGRGLGTEAFF. CDR3 sequence (DNA): TGTGCCAGCAGCTTAGGCAGGGGGCTGGGCACTGAAGCTTTCTTT.

This clone was found once. This chain connects TRBV7-6 to TRBJ1-5, with D possibly matching TRBD1 (5 bases). Germline V gene sequence: CDR1 SGHVS, CDR2 FNYEAQ. Trimming left V 5 bases short and J 3 bases short, with 11 bases between. The CDR3 is made up of 14 amino acids. The CDR3 DNA is TGTGCCAGCAGCCTCGGAGGGGTCAATCAGCCCCAGCATTTT. This codes for CASSLGGVNQPQHF.

This clone was counted once. The chain couples TRBV20-1 to TRBJ2-7; no firm D call. Germline assignment: CDR1 DFQATT and CDR2 SNEGSKA (reference sequence). There are 11 residues in the CDR3. V was cut by 0 bases and J by 5 bases, with 5 bases left in between. CDR3 sequence: CSARDVDEQYF. Written as DNA, the CDR3 is TGCAGTGCTAGAGATGTCGACGAGCAGTACTTC.

V gene TRBV28 combines with J gene TRBJ2-7; tentatively, D is TRBD1 (5 bases). This CDR3 is built from 12 residues. Trimming cost V 2 bases and J 5 bases, with 7 bases left between them. Germline V CDR1 and CDR2: MDHEN, SYDVKM. CDR3: CASSLKGHEQYF. The CDR3 DNA reads TGTGCCAGCAGTTTAAAGGGGCACGAGCAGTACTTC.

This chain joins TRBV6-1 and TRBJ2-2; 9 bases align to TRBD2. The CDR3 is 18 amino acids. The germline V gene has CDR1 MNHNS and CDR2 SASEGT. The V gene end was trimmed by 2 bases and the J gene end by 2 bases; junction bases not matched to a gene: 9. The CDR3 bases are TGTGCCAGCAGTGAATACCATGGCGGGGGGGTAAACACCGGGGAGCTGTTTTTT. Residues: CASSEYHGGGVNTGELFF.

The chain is built from TRBV19 and TRBJ2-2; TRBD2 matches at 9 bases. CDR1 and CDR2 (germline): LNHDA, SQIVND (reference sequence). After removal of 10 bases from V and 6 bases from J, the junction contained 9 bases not matched to a gene. CDR3 length: 14 amino acids. The CDR3 spells CATSGLAAAGELFF. CDR3 DNA: TGTGCCACCTCGGGACTAGCAGCGGCCGGGGAGCTGTTTTTT.

The chain couples TRBV5-1 to TRBJ1-2, with D unresolved. The CDR3 totals 13 residues. With 1 base removed from V and 5 bases from J, the gap between germline ends came to 9 bases. Germline-derived CDR1 and CDR2 are SGHRS and YFSETQ. CDR3 sequence (DNA): TGCGCCAGCAGCTTGCTGGGAGAGTATGGCTACACCTTC. Translating it yields CASSLLGEYGYTF.

The V call is TRBV29-1, the J call TRBJ1-4; D perhaps matches TRBD1 (6 bases). V dropped 6 bases and J dropped 4 bases, with 12 bases sitting between them. CDR3 size: 13 residues. Germline values: CDR1 SQVTM, CDR2 ANQGSEA. In nucleotides, the CDR3 is TGCAGCGTCAGGGGCCGCCTTAATGAAAAACTGTTTTTT. This codes for CSVRGRLNEKLFF.

This sequence joins TRBV4-1 and TRBJ2-6; 11 bases line up with TRBD2. CDR3 length equals 19 residues. V lost 1 base, J lost 4 bases, and 9 bases stayed unmatched. Germline values: CDR1 MGHRA, CDR2 YSYEKL. In DNA form, the CDR3 reads TGCGCCAGCAGCCAAGGGGGACTAGCGGAGGGTGTGGGGGCCAACGTCCTGACTTTC. It encodes CASSQGGLAEGVGANVLTF.

This chain links TRBV6-5 with TRBJ2-7, with TRBD1 matching over 8 bases. Germline V gene sequence: CDR1 MNHEY, CDR2 SVGAGI. CDR3 length: 15 residues. J was trimmed by 2 bases and V by 2 bases; bases with no gene match: 5. The CDR3 nucleotides are TGTGCCAGCAGTTACGGGACAGGTGGTACCTACGAGCAGTACTTC. Amino acid sequence: CASSYGTGGTYEQYF.

The table lists this clone with a count of one. The chain recombines TRBV5-1 with TRBJ2-1, with D tentatively TRBD2 (6 bases). The CDR3 runs to 15 residues. Deletions cut 0 bases from V and 4 bases from J, with 11 bases between. Germline-derived CDR1 and CDR2 are SGHRS and YFSETQ. The CDR3 DNA follows: TGCGCCAGCAGCTTGGATGGGGCGGGGTACAATGAGCAGTTCTTC. Encoded protein: CASSLDGAGYNEQFF.

The V call is TRBV27, the J call TRBJ2-3, with D unresolved. The CDR3 is 14 residues long. CDR1 and CDR2 (germline): MNHEY, SMNVEV (reference sequence). V shed 8 bases and J shed 2 bases, with 14 bases lying between them. This CDR3 is CASRRHSNTDTQYF. CDR3 coding DNA: TGTGCCAGCCGTCGGCACAGTAACACAGATACGCAGTATTTT.

The chain couples TRBV4-3 to TRBJ1-2; 10 bases fit TRBD1. Germline V lookup: CDR1 LGHNA, CDR2 YSLEER. J lost 7 bases, V lost 1 base, and 6 bases had no gene match. This CDR3 is built from 15 residues. The CDR3 spells CASSQGDRGYGGYTF. CDR3 bases: TGCGCCAGCAGCCAAGGGGACAGGGGCTATGGTGGCTACACCTTC.

This sequence joins TRBV21-1 and TRBJ1-2; whether TRBD1, the table's D call, matches the DNA was not checked. TRBV21-1 is a documented pseudogene. The CDR3 covers 13 residues. CDR3 loop: CASVSGGGDGYTF. DNA for the CDR3: TGTGCCAGCGTCTCAGGGGGTGGGGATGGCTACACCTTC.

V gene TRBV6-5 combines with J gene TRBJ1-1; TRBD1 aligns across 9 bases. After removal of 2 bases from V and 1 base from J, the junction contained 5 bases not matched to a gene. This CDR3 comprises 16 residues. Per germline, CDR1 MNHEY and CDR2 SVGAGI. The CDR3 region has the DNA TGTGCCAGCAGTTACACCGGGACAGGGACGAACACTGAAGCTTTCTTT. As protein: CASSYTGTGTNTEAFF.

V usage is TRBV5-6 and J usage is TRBJ2-3; 8 bases line up with TRBD1. CDR3 length: 17 amino acids. V lost 4 bases, J lost 4 bases, and 14 bases stayed unmatched. The V gene's germline CDR1 is SGHDT and CDR2 YYEEEE. The CDR3 spells CASSPTSRGRSADTQYF. As DNA, the CDR3 is TGTGCCAGCAGCCCAACGTCCAGGGGGCGGTCGGCAGATACGCAGTATTTT.

The chain joins TRBV15 to TRBJ2-7; 7 nucleotides align to TRBD2. The trim removed 1 base at V and 2 bases at J, leaving 8 bases unmatched. CDR3 length: 16 amino acids. CDR1 is LNHNV, CDR2 YYDKDF, per germline (reference sequence). In DNA, the CDR3 is TGTGCCACCAGCAGAGTCTGGGTGGGGGGGACCTACGAGCAGTACTTC. Its protein product is CATSRVWVGGTYEQYF.

This clone was observed once. The chain employs TRBV9 and TRBJ1-3, with a weak D call TRBD1 (6 bases). V was cut by 1 base and J by 4 bases, with 12 bases left in between. The length of the CDR3 is 15 residues. Germline V CDR1 and CDR2: SGDLS, YYNGEE. CDR3 residues: CASSVRGTLGNTIYF. For the CDR3, the DNA is TGTGCCAGCAGCGTAAGGGGGACATTGGGAAACACCATATATTTT.

V is TRBV5-1 and J is TRBJ1-1; 10 bases line up with TRBD1. J lost 6 bases, V lost 4 bases, and 12 bases had no gene match. This CDR3 comprises 16 residues. Germline V lookup: CDR1 SGHRS, CDR2 YFSETQ. The chain's CDR3 is CASSRYDGQGVAEAFF. The CDR3 coding sequence is TGCGCCAGCAGCCGTTATGACGGACAGGGGGTAGCTGAAGCTTTCTTT.

This rearrangement joins TRBV5-4 to TRBJ1-2, with TRBD1 as a possible D gene (5 bases). This CDR3 comprises 15 residues. Germline CDR1 SGHNT, CDR2 YYREEE (reference sequence). V lost 0 bases to trimming and J lost 1 base, with 10 bases between them. This CDR3 reads CASSLAPTDNYGYTF. Written as DNA, the CDR3 is TGTGCCAGCAGCTTGGCCCCGACAGATAACTATGGCTACACCTTC.

The chain employs TRBV27 and TRBJ2-1; 7 bases are a match to TRBD2. Germline V lookup: CDR1 MNHEY, CDR2 SMNVEV (reference sequence). This CDR3 is built from 14 residues. Germline trimming cut 3 bases from V and 10 bases from J; bases unmatched to any gene: 9. CDR3 residues: CASSFPSGVAEQFF. The DNA of the CDR3 is TGTGCCAGCAGTTTCCCCAGCGGGGTGGCGGAGCAGTTCTTC.